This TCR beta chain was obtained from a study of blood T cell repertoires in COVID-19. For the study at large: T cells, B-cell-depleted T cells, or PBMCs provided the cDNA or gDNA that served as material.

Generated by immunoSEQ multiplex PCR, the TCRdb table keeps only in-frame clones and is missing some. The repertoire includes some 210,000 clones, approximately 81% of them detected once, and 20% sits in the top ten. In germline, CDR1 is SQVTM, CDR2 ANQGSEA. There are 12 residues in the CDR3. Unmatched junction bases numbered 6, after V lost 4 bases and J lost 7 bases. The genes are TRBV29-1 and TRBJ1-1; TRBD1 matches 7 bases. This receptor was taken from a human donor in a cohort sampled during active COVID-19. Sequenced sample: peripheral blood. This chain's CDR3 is CSVGRDRDEAFF. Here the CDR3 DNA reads TGCAGCGTTGGCCGGGACAGAGATGAAGCTTTCTTT.